Shown below are 8 T cell receptor beta chains from a single sample sequenced in a study of control samples from healthy donors and cancer patients. Measured with immunoSEQ multiplex PCR; TCRdb has only the in-frame clones, and not every one. The sample shows over 85,000 clones, 92% of them seen only once. Sequenced sample: blood. These receptors were taken from a woman aged 18-29 years in good health.

The V and J genes are TRBV20-1 and TRBJ2-1; 12 bases line up with TRBD2. Germline V lookup: CDR1 DFQATT, CDR2 SNEGSKA (reference sequence). J lost 2 bases, V lost 3 bases, and 5 bases had no gene match. The length of the CDR3 is 16 residues. The CDR3 region has the DNA TGCAGTGCTAGTAGCCTAGCGGGAGGGCCCTACAATGAGCAGTTCTTC. Amino acids: CSASSLAGGPYNEQFF.

This clone is a singleton in its sample. The rearrangement joins TRBV4-2 to TRBJ2-1; no clear D. V was cut by 0 bases and J by 9 bases, with 15 bases left in between. The CDR3 contains 15 residues. In germline, CDR1 is LGHNA, CDR2 YNFKEQ. CDR3 sequence (DNA): TGTGCCAGCAGCCAAGATCCCGAGGTATTCGGTGAGCAGTTCTTC. As protein: CASSQDPEVFGEQFF.

Here the CDR3 reads CASSRLAGGNQETQYF. As DNA, the CDR3 is TGTGCCAGCAGCCGTCTAGCGGGGGGCAACCAAGAGACCCAGTACTTC. V is TRBV4-2 and J is TRBJ2-5; 11 bases align to TRBD2. After removal of 4 bases from V and 0 bases from J, the junction contained 4 bases not matched to a gene. Germline CDR1 LGHNA, CDR2 YNFKEQ. This CDR3 region has 16 residues.

The rearrangement uses TRBV30 and TRBJ1-1; D is unclear. CDR1 and CDR2 (germline): GTSNPN, SVGIG (reference sequence). The CDR3 runs to 13 residues. Trimming took 0 bases from V and 1 from J, leaving 6 bases between them. Written as DNA, the CDR3 is TGTGCCTGGAGTGTAACGGCGAACACTGAAGCTTTCTTT. This gives the protein CAWSVTANTEAFF.

The chain recombines TRBV18 with TRBJ1-2; D may be TRBD1 (6 bases). CDR1 KGHSH and CDR2 LQKENI come from the germline V gene. V was pared by 0 bases and J by 1 base, with 9 bases between. The CDR3 sequence is 15 residues long. CDR3 amino acids: CASSPPAGVNYGYTF. The CDR3 DNA reads TGTGCCAGCTCACCACCGGCAGGGGTTAACTATGGCTACACCTTC.

This clone was counted a few times. The V gene is TRBV6-5, the J gene TRBJ1-1; D is undetermined. Germline values: CDR1 MNHEY, CDR2 SVGAGI. Trimming stripped 4 bases from V and 2 bases from J, with 11 bases between. CDR3 length: 14 amino acids. The CDR3 loop reads CASSSRGLNTEAFF. The CDR3 nucleotides read TGTGCCAGCAGTTCTCGGGGATTAAACACTGAAGCTTTCTTT.

CDR3 region: CASRLIQVPAQHF. For the CDR3, the DNA is TGTGCCAGTAGGCTTATTCAGGTTCCGGCCCAGCATTTT. The chain uses TRBV19 and TRBJ1-5; D is undetermined. Germline V lookup: CDR1 LNHDA, CDR2 SQIVND (reference sequence). With 6 bases removed from V and 11 bases from J, the gap between germline ends came to 17 bases. The CDR3 consists of 13 residues.

On this clone: The same CDR3 is also encoded by other DNA sequences in this sample. This chain joins TRBV7-9 and TRBJ1-1; D is unclear. CDR1 SEHNR and CDR2 FQNEAQ come from the germline V gene (reference sequence). This CDR3 has 11 amino acids. V lost 5 bases to trimming and J lost 1 base, with 2 bases between them. CDR3 coding DNA: TGTGCCAGCAGCCGGAACACTGAAGCTTTCTTT. It translates to CASSRNTEAFF. The full variable domain, in which reference TRBV7-9 and TRBJ1-1 provide the parts outside the CDR3, is DTGVSQNPRHKITKRGQNVTFRCDPISEHNRLYWYRQTLGQGPEFLTYFQNEAQLEKSRLLSDRFSAERPKGSFSTLEIQRTEQGDSAMYLCASSRNTEAFFGQGTRLTVV.